Sequencing of this T cell receptor beta chain was carried out in a study of blood T cell repertoires in COVID-19. Study-level background: The United States, Italy and Spain were the sources of the acute and convalescent COVID-19 samples. T cells, B-cell-depleted T cells, or PBMCs provided the cDNA or gDNA that served as material.

As handled by the study authors: Amplifying reference gene primers gave estimates of nucleated cell counts. Assay: immunoSEQ multiplex PCR; the TCRdb copy retains only in-frame clones and omits some. That table gives V, J and clone size, and the DNA gave D and trimming. The data show fewer than 85,000 clones, about 70% seen once. There are many counts of this clone. Trimming left V 1 base short and J 0 bases short, with 4 bases between. Germline lookup yields CDR1 SGHAT and CDR2 FQDESV (reference sequence). This CDR3 spans 15 amino acids. The TCR sequence derives from an elderly woman with active or convalescent COVID-19. The specimen was peripheral blood. This chain connects TRBV11-1 to TRBJ2-6; D uncertain. The CDR3 bases are TGTGCCAGCAGCTTAGACAGCTCTGGGGCCAACGTCCTGACTTTC. The encoded protein is CASSLDSSGANVLTF.